These 32 T cell receptor beta chains were all obtained from the same sample, sequenced in a study of blood T cells in healthy people across ages. Together with a sample-barcoded 5' primer, a J-beta primer mix was included in a second PCR lasting roughly 7 to 11 cycles. TCRdb reanalysed the 5' RACE reads using MiXCR and keeps one entry per CDR3 protein. The table records about 1.5 million distinct CDR3 sequences, 40% to 45% of them present only once. Sequenced sample: blood. These receptor sequences come from a woman in her late teens or twenties in good health.

The chain combines TRBV7-9 with TRBJ2-3, with D uncertain. This CDR3 spans 16 amino acids. Looked up from germline, CDR1 is SEHNR and CDR2 is FQNEAQ (reference sequence). With 2 bases removed from V and 2 bases from J, the gap between germline ends came to 14 bases. CDR3 sequence (DNA): TGTGCCAGCAGCTTATTGGTCGGCGGAGCCACAGATACGCAGTATTTT. This sequence encodes CASSLLVGGATDTQYF.

This chain joins TRBV25-1 and TRBJ2-1, with D hard to call. The CDR3 sequence is 16 residues long. The germline V gene has CDR1 MGHDK and CDR2 SYGVNS. V was clipped by 7 bases and J by 5 bases, with 21 bases between them. This CDR3 is CASTPGSTPDHNEQFF. The DNA of the CDR3 is TGTGCCAGCACCCCTGGCAGCACCCCAGACCACAATGAGCAGTTCTTC.

The gene calls are TRBV6-5 and TRBJ1-6; D is uncertain. This CDR3 region has 12 residues. Trimming left V 1 base short and J 11 bases short, with 6 bases between. The germline V gene has CDR1 MNHEY and CDR2 SVGAGI. The CDR3 DNA reads TGTGCCAGCAGTTACTGGGGAACACCCCTCCACTTT. This encodes CASSYWGTPLHF.

The rearrangement links TRBV5-1 to TRBJ2-3; the match to TRBD1 covers 8 bases. The V and J ends lost 4 bases and 5 bases, in that order; junction bases with no gene match: 3. This CDR3 has 13 residues. Germline V CDR1 and CDR2: SGHRS, YFSETQ. The CDR3 here is CASSQQGGDTQYF. DNA of the CDR3: TGCGCCAGCAGCCAACAGGGGGGAGATACGCAGTATTTT.

Here the CDR3 reads CASGRGQTYNEQYF. The CDR3 DNA reads TGTGCTAGTGGGAGGGGACAGACATACAATGAGCAGTACTTC. V usage is TRBV12-5 and J usage is TRBJ2-4; 7 bases fit TRBD1. The CDR3 has 14 amino acids. CDR1 and CDR2 from the germline V gene are LGHNT and FRNRAP. Trimming cost V 6 bases and J 13 bases; bases outside gene matches: 15.

The V gene is TRBV12-3 or TRBV12-4, the J gene TRBJ1-5; 8 positions match TRBD1. This CDR3 spans 14 amino acids. Trimming at V came to 3 bases and at J to 7 bases, leaving 5 bases not matched to a gene. The CDR3 region has the DNA TGTGCCAGCAGTTTCTCGACAGGGGAACAGCCCCAGCATTTT. As protein: CASSFSTGEQPQHF.

The table lists this clonotype with many counts. At one end the junction does not follow the germline gene, possibly because of a read error. This chain links TRBV5-1 with TRBJ1-1; no clear D gene. The CDR3 sequence is 11 residues long. The germline V gene encodes CDR1 SGHRS and CDR2 YFSETQ. DNA for the CDR3: TGTGCCAGCAGTTTAGGCACTGAAGCTTTCTTT. Amino acid sequence: CASSLGTEAFF. Full variable domain (outside the CDR3, taken from reference TRBV5-1 and TRBJ1-1): KAGVTQTPRYLIKTRGQQVTLSCSPISGHRSVSWYQQTPGQGLQFLFEYFSETQRNKGNFPGRFSGRQFSNSRSEMNVSTLELGDSALYLCASSLGTEAFFGQGTRLTVV.

This clonotype was counted once. The genes are TRBV29-1 and TRBJ2-7; D may correspond to TRBD1 or TRBD2 (7 bases each). The CDR3 contains 16 residues. CDR1 and CDR2 (germline): SQVTM, ANQGSEA. Deletions cut 1 base from V and 7 bases from J, with 23 bases between. CDR3 sequence reads: CSVEGTGERGYNEQYF. In DNA, the CDR3 is TGCAGCGTTGAAGGCACAGGGGAGCGGGGCTACAATGAGCAGTACTTC.

V and J are TRBV7-9 and TRBJ1-1; TRBD1 agrees at 10 bases. CDR1 SEHNR and CDR2 FQNEAQ come from the germline V gene (reference sequence). Unmatched junction bases numbered 6, after V lost 0 bases and J lost 11 bases. The CDR3 sequence is 14 residues long. The CDR3 DNA sequence: TGTGCCAGCAGCTTAGCGGGGACAGGGGTTGGTGCTTTCTTT. Protein: CASSLAGTGVGAFF.

This clonotype was seen only a few times. The V and J genes are TRBV18 and TRBJ1-1; TRBD1 is a possible D gene (5 bases). Trimming cost V 3 bases and J 6 bases, with 14 bases left between them. Germline V gene sequence: CDR1 KGHSH, CDR2 LQKENI. The CDR3 is 14 residues long. CDR3 loop: CASSPWDRGAEAFF. The DNA of the CDR3 is TGTGCCAGCTCACCTTGGGACCGAGGAGCTGAAGCTTTCTTT.

The chain is built from TRBV12-3 or TRBV12-4 and TRBJ1-2; no clear D. The CDR3 covers 15 residues. Trimming cost V 1 base and J 0 bases, with 9 bases left between them. The CDR3 region is CASSLGGWANYGYTF. For the CDR3, the DNA is TGTGCCAGCAGTTTAGGAGGTTGGGCTAACTATGGCTACACCTTC.

This chain joins TRBV20-1 and TRBJ2-1; D is unresolved. The CDR3 extends over 13 amino acids. Deletions cut 6 bases from V and 6 bases from J, with 15 bases between. Looked up from germline, CDR1 is DFQATT and CDR2 is SNEGSKA (reference sequence). The CDR3: CSAPQAYGNEQFF. Written as DNA, the CDR3 is TGCAGTGCCCCCCAGGCTTACGGCAATGAGCAGTTCTTC.

The chain is built from TRBV2 and TRBJ2-1, with D perhaps assigned TRBD1 or TRBD2 (6 bases each). In germline, CDR1 is SNHLY, CDR2 FYNNEI. CDR3 length equals 15 residues. V dropped 5 bases and J dropped 3 bases, with 14 bases sitting between them. The CDR3: CASSKGGISYNEQFF. The CDR3 DNA reads TGTGCCAGCAGTAAAGGGGGGATTAGCTACAATGAGCAGTTCTTC. Full variable domain (missing parts from reference TRBV2 and TRBJ2-1): EPEVTQTPSHQVTQMGQEVILRCVPISNHLYFYWYRQILGQKVEFLVSFYNNEISEKSEIFDDQFSVERPDGSNFTLKIRSTKLEDSAMYFCASSKGGISYNEQFFGPGTRLTVL.

The chain carries TRBV9 and TRBJ2-1; TRBD2 matches at 8 bases. CDR1 and CDR2 (germline): SGDLS, YYNGEE. CDR3 length equals 14 residues. Trimming removed 2 bases from V and 7 bases from J; junction bases left unmatched: 5. CDR3 DNA: TGTGCCAGCAGCGTCGGGGGGGGCCCAAATGAGCAGTTCTTC. As protein: CASSVGGGPNEQFF.

The V call is TRBV30, the J call TRBJ1-1; D is possibly TRBD1 (6 bases). V was cut by 5 bases and J by 1 base, with 11 bases left in between. This CDR3 contains 13 residues. In germline, CDR1 is GTSNPN, CDR2 SVGIG (reference sequence). The CDR3 nucleotides read TGTGCCTGGTCCGGGACATCGAACACTGAAGCTTTCTTT. Protein sequence: CAWSGTSNTEAFF.

This clonotype was counted a few times. The chain combines TRBV20-1 with TRBJ2-7; D is unclear. The CDR3 consists of 14 residues. The germline gives CDR1 DFQATT, CDR2 SNEGSKA (reference sequence). V dropped 4 bases and J dropped 2 bases, with 15 bases sitting between them. The CDR3 reads CSAMPPDGTYEQYF. As DNA, the CDR3 is TGCAGTGCTATGCCGCCGGACGGAACCTACGAGCAGTACTTC.

This chain joins TRBV15 and TRBJ2-1; 8 nucleotides align to TRBD2. Germline V lookup: CDR1 LNHNV, CDR2 YYDKDF (reference sequence). The CDR3 totals 17 residues. V shed 2 bases and J 3 bases; nucleotides not matched to a gene: 9. This chain's CDR3 is CATSRFPRAGGYNEQFF. Written as DNA, the CDR3 is TGTGCCACCAGCAGATTCCCACGGGCGGGGGGCTACAATGAGCAGTTCTTC.

The chain recombines TRBV20-1 with TRBJ2-1; 9 bases agree with TRBD2. After removal of 6 bases from V and 5 bases from J, the junction contained 11 bases not matched to a gene. The CDR3 extends over 15 amino acids. CDR1 is DFQATT, CDR2 SNEGSKA, per germline (reference sequence). The CDR3 region has the DNA TGCAGTGCCAAGGTATTTAGCGGGAGCAACAATGAGCAGTTCTTC. The encoded protein is CSAKVFSGSNNEQFF.

This sequence joins TRBV11-2 and TRBJ1-1, with 8 positions matching TRBD1. With V trimmed by 1 base and J by 5 bases, 24 bases remained unmatched. This CDR3 spans 21 amino acids. CDR1 is SGHAT and CDR2 is FQNNGV in the germline V gene. The DNA for the CDR3 is TGTGCCAGCAGCTTAGGGAGGTTTCGGCAGGGGGCATTTTCCCCTAGGACTGAAGCTTTCTTT. Its protein is CASSLGRFRQGAFSPRTEAFF. Complete variable domain (other parts from reference TRBV11-2 and TRBJ1-1): EAGVAQSPRYKIIEKRQSVAFWCNPISGHATLYWYQQILGQGPKLLIQFQNNGVVDDSQLPKDRFSAERLKGVDSTLKIQPAKLEDSAVYLCASSLGRFRQGAFSPRTEAFFGQGTRLTVV.

This clonotype has just one count. This chain connects TRBV6-5 to TRBJ1-2, with 9 positions matching TRBD1. This CDR3 is built from 18 residues. V lost 2 bases to trimming and J lost 5 bases; unmatched junction nucleotides: 15. The germline V gene has CDR1 MNHEY and CDR2 SVGAGI. Written as DNA, the CDR3 is TGTGCCAGCAGTTACGGAAAAATGTGGGGGACAGGGAATTATGGCTACACCTTC. Amino acid sequence: CASSYGKMWGTGNYGYTF.

The chain carries TRBV7-6 and TRBJ1-2, with D unclear. V was pared by 1 base and J by 2 bases, with 11 bases between. The germline gives CDR1 SGHVS, CDR2 FNYEAQ. The CDR3 runs to 15 residues. The CDR3 DNA sequence: TGTGCCAGCAGCTTAGACTCGGGAGGAAACTATGGCTACACCTTC. As protein: CASSLDSGGNYGYTF.

The J gene is TRBJ1-6, the V gene TRBV14, with a weak D call TRBD1 (5 bases). Germline V gene data show CDR1 as SGHDN and CDR2 as FVKESK. The CDR3 has 16 residues. V was clipped by 4 bases and J by 2 bases, with 12 bases between them. CDR3 nucleotide sequence: TGTGCCAGCAGCCGGGGGGAGTTGGCCTATAATTCACCCCTCCACTTT. Translated: CASSRGELAYNSPLHF. Filled out from reference TRBV14 and TRBJ1-6, the complete variable domain reads EAGVTQFPSHSVIEKGQTVTLRCDPISGHDNLYWYRRVMGKEIKFLLHFVKESKQDESGMPNNRFLAERTGGTYSTLKVQPAELEDSGVYFCASSRGELAYNSPLHFGNGTRLTVT.

The chain carries TRBV14 and TRBJ1-1; D is unresolved. Per germline, CDR1 SGHDN and CDR2 FVKESK. The CDR3 has 13 amino acids. V gave up 6 bases and J gave up 4 bases, with 12 bases separating them. CDR3 protein: CASSPWAATEAFF. In DNA form, the CDR3 reads TGTGCCAGCAGTCCCTGGGCGGCCACTGAAGCTTTCTTT.

This chain uses TRBV4-2 with TRBJ2-5; 9 nucleotides line up with TRBD2. Germline trimming cut 0 bases from V and 5 bases from J; bases unmatched to any gene: 4. The CDR3 sequence is 15 residues long. CDR1 and CDR2 (germline): LGHNA, YNFKEQ. The CDR3 sequence: CASSQDRTSDETQYF. Written as DNA, the CDR3 is TGTGCCAGCAGCCAAGACCGGACTAGCGACGAGACCCAGTACTTC.

The rearrangement links TRBV24-1 to TRBJ2-1; D is tentatively TRBD1 or TRBD2 (5 bases each). Per germline, CDR1 KGHDR and CDR2 SFDVKD. V was clipped by 4 bases and J by 0 bases, with 15 bases between them. The CDR3 length is 17 residues. The CDR3 DNA reads TGTGCCACCAGTGACGAGGGACCCTGGAGCTCCTACAATGAGCAGTTCTTC. This sequence encodes CATSDEGPWSSYNEQFF.

This clonotype was picked up a small number of times. V gene TRBV29-1 combines with J gene TRBJ1-2; no firm D call. This CDR3 region has 13 residues. The germline V and J ends were trimmed by 3 bases and 2 bases, with 10 bases remaining between them. CDR1 SQVTM and CDR2 ANQGSEA come from the germline V gene. CDR3 DNA: TGCAGCGTTGATACAGAAACCAACTATGGCTACACCTTC. Its translation is CSVDTETNYGYTF.

V usage is TRBV21-1 and J usage is TRBJ2-7; the table's TRBD2 call for D was not verified on the DNA. TRBV21-1 is a listed pseudogene. This CDR3 has 16 residues. CDR3 sequence: CASSKGRTRGSYEQYF. CDR3 in DNA: TGTGCCAGCAGCAAAGGTCGGACCCGAGGGTCCTACGAGCAGTACTTC.

This clonotype showed up just once. The V call is TRBV12-3 or TRBV12-4, the J call TRBJ2-5; 7 bases line up with TRBD1. The CDR3 extends over 17 amino acids. V gave up 3 bases and J gave up 0 bases; unmatched junction bases: 10. The CDR3 protein is CASSFKGQQDNQETQYF. The CDR3 DNA reads as TGTGCCAGCAGTTTCAAGGGACAGCAAGATAACCAAGAGACCCAGTACTTC.

In its sample, this clonotype was seen a few times. The chain links TRBV9 to TRBJ1-2; D unclear. The CDR3 has 15 amino acids. Germline V CDR1 and CDR2: SGDLS, YYNGEE. V lost 4 bases, J lost 1 base, and 14 bases lay in between. In DNA form, the CDR3 reads TGTGCCAGCAGCCCCCGTAGTCACCTTAACTATGGCTACACCTTC. Translation: CASSPRSHLNYGYTF.

This chain links TRBV24-1 with TRBJ2-1, with 11 bases fitting TRBD1. Germline V gives CDR1 KGHDR, CDR2 SFDVKD. This CDR3 comprises 16 residues. The trim removed 5 bases at V and 3 bases at J, leaving 5 bases unmatched. CDR3 DNA: TGTGCCACCAGTGGGTCCGGGACAGGGGGCTACAATGAGCAGTTCTTC. It specifies CATSGSGTGGYNEQFF.

This rearrangement joins TRBV29-1 to TRBJ1-2, with no clear D. CDR1 SQVTM and CDR2 ANQGSEA come from the germline V gene. This CDR3 contains 11 residues. Trimming cost V 5 bases and J 2 bases, with 6 bases left between them. CDR3 region: CSVPRNYGYTF. As DNA, the CDR3 is TGCAGCGTTCCCAGAAACTATGGCTACACCTTC. The full variable domain, rest sourced from reference TRBV29-1 and TRBJ1-2, is SAVISQKPSRDICQRGTSLTIQCQVDSQVTMMFWYRQQPGQSLTLIATANQGSEATYESGFVIDKFPISRPNLTFSTLTVSNMSPEDSSIYLCSVPRNYGYTFGSGTRLTVV.

This clonotype was detected a few times. The V and J genes are TRBV11-2 and TRBJ2-1; 7 positions agree with TRBD2. Unmatched junction bases numbered 13, after V lost 5 bases and J lost 6 bases. The CDR3 sequence is 16 residues long. The germline V gene has CDR1 SGHAT and CDR2 FQNNGV. CDR3 sequence: CASSLYPGEGGNEQFF. Written as DNA, the CDR3 is TGTGCCAGCAGCCTATATCCGGGGGAGGGAGGCAATGAGCAGTTCTTC.